What follows is one TCR beta chain and its context. What it binds is not known. The junction and the germline gene differ at one end; a read error may be behind it. This entry belongs to a study of post-analysis software for immune sequencing data. Study at large: Recorded subtypes: relapsing-remitting, secondary progressive, progressive-relapsing; some patients unannotated.

CDR3 size: 20 residues. Germline CDR1 SQVTM, CDR2 ANQGSEA. Libraries were made from TCR beta cDNA, and they carried unique molecular identifiers. TCRdb reprocessed the PCR reads with MiXCR, giving one entry per CDR3 protein. This table holds hundreds of thousands of distinct CDR3 sequences, around 27% found once. General study results and limits: Multiple sclerosis patients had significantly lower normalized Chao1 diversity than controls. Patients carried roughly 5 TRBV segments more frequently than controls did, and TRBV5-6, TRBV5-1 and TRBV20-1 were among them. The authors found that F measure strongly co-clustered same-batch samples.

This TCR came from a girl aged 10 to 17 with multiple sclerosis. The material sequenced was blood. The V and J genes are TRBV29-1 and TRBJ2-5, with 13 bases lining up with TRBD2. The CDR3 bases are TGCAGCGCTGAAAGACAGGGGGGGACTAGCGGGATTTTTTTGCAAGAGACCCAGTACTTC. Translated: CSAERQGGTSGIFLQETQYF.